This TCR beta chain is drawn from a study of HIV-infected children after antiretroviral therapy interruption. Whole-study context: EBV and CMV exposure was recorded in most children. For the interruption arm, samples span week 0 through about 3 years after study end. Continuous-treatment samples came from weeks 0, 48 and 150.

The CDR3 totals 14 residues. Trimming shortened V by 0 bases and J by 2 bases, and 5 bases separated the two germline ends. Treatment described: PENTA 11 planned treatment interruption arm or continuous ART arm. Participants had taken at least three-drug ART for at least 24 weeks. This clonotype has ten or more counts. RNA-based 3' RACE libraries used unique molecular identifiers. TCRdb analysed the 3' RACE reads with MiXCR anew, one entry per CDR3 protein. The repertoire holds more than 40,000 distinct CDR3 sequences, roughly 4.5% seen once, with 0.7% in the top ten. This receptor was taken from a pool of human donors with HIV. The rearrangement joins TRBV23-1 to TRBJ1-5, with unresolved D. TRBV23-1 falls under the ORF class, with uncertain function. The sequencing here drew on CD45RA+ CD4+ T cells from PBMCs, pooled from several time points, taken from a donor given antiretroviral therapy, either interrupted or continuous. Sample subset: naive CD4+ CD45RA+ CD45RO- T cells. The CDR3 nucleotides are TGCGCCAGCAGTCAATCCCTTGGCAATCAGCCCCAGCATTTT. Protein: CASSQSLGNQPQHF.